The 7 T cell receptor beta chains reported below all come from one sample, sequenced in a study of CD8 T cells in ankylosing spondylitis. TCRdb analysed the 5' RACE reads with MiXCR anew, one entry per CDR3 protein. The table has 80,000 to 100,000 distinct CDR3 sequences, 8% to 10% seen once. Material for sequencing was blood, either unsorted or a sorted T cell fraction (not recorded which). All receptors come from a male donor with ankylosing spondylitis or in good health (not recorded which).

This clonotype appeared a few times. This chain uses TRBV20-1 with TRBJ2-3; 10 bases agree with TRBD2. CDR1 is DFQATT, CDR2 SNEGSKA, per germline (reference sequence). This CDR3 has 16 amino acids. Trimming at V came to 4 bases and at J to 2 bases, leaving 9 bases not matched to a gene. CDR3 DNA: TGCAGTGCTAACGTAATAGCGGGGGGATTCACAGATACGCAGTATTTT. Translation: CSANVIAGGFTDTQYF.

This clonotype was seen ten or more times. The chain has TRBV4-3 and TRBJ2-1, with 9 positions matching TRBD1. Trimming at V came to 5 bases and at J to 6 bases, leaving 11 bases not matched to a gene. CDR1 is LGHNA, CDR2 YSLEER, per germline. CDR3 length: 16 residues. This CDR3 reads CASSNRGTGLGNEQFF. As DNA, the CDR3 is TGCGCCAGCAGCAACCGGGGGACAGGGCTAGGCAATGAGCAGTTCTTC.

This chain links TRBV4-3 with TRBJ2-2, with unresolved D. V lost 0 bases, J lost 7 bases, and 9 bases lay in between. This CDR3 has 14 residues. Germline V gene lookup returns CDR1 LGHNA and CDR2 YSLEER. This chain's CDR3 is CASSQDDSLGELFF. As DNA, the CDR3 is TGCGCCAGCAGCCAAGACGACTCTCTCGGGGAGCTGTTTTTT.

There are many counts of this clonotype. CDR3: CSAFSGRGSYNEQFF. Here the CDR3 DNA reads TGCAGTGCTTTTAGCGGGAGGGGCTCCTACAATGAGCAGTTCTTC. The genes are TRBV20-1 and TRBJ2-1, with 11 bases fitting TRBD2. Germline V gene data show CDR1 as DFQATT and CDR2 as SNEGSKA (reference sequence). The CDR3 consists of 15 residues. V gave up 5 bases and J gave up 0 bases; unmatched junction bases: 3.

This clonotype appeared many times. This CDR3 is CSVEGLGGNEQFF. CDR3 sequence (DNA): TGCAGCGTTGAGGGACTAGGCGGCAATGAGCAGTTCTTC. The gene calls are TRBV29-1 and TRBJ2-1; 8 nucleotides agree with TRBD2. The CDR3 totals 13 residues. Germline loops: CDR1 SQVTM, CDR2 ANQGSEA. J was trimmed by 6 bases and V by 3 bases; bases with no gene match: 4.

This clonotype was recorded many times. This sequence joins TRBV4-2 and TRBJ2-3; no reliable D call. Trimming cost V 1 base and J 7 bases, with 9 bases left between them. The CDR3 has 13 residues. CDR1 is LGHNA and CDR2 is YNFKEQ in the germline V gene. Written as DNA, the CDR3 is TGTGCCAGCAGCCAAGTGGACCGGAATACGCAGTATTTT. Translation: CASSQVDRNTQYF.

At least ten counts were recorded for this clonotype. The V call is TRBV27, the J call TRBJ1-4, with D uncertain. The V gene lost 3 bases and the J gene lost 5 bases, with 10 bases spanning the gap. The CDR3 contains 14 residues. Looked up from germline, CDR1 is MNHEY and CDR2 is SMNVEV (reference sequence). The CDR3 reads CASSFRVTNEKLFF. In DNA form, the CDR3 reads TGTGCCAGCAGTTTCCGGGTTACGAATGAAAAACTGTTTTTT.